This T cell receptor beta chain was recovered during a study of Graves' ophthalmopathy and Graves' hyperthyroidism. Per the germline V gene, CDR1 is GTSNPN and CDR2 is SVGIG (reference sequence). This CDR3 has 13 amino acids. Trimming pared 1 base from V and 8 bases from J, leaving 15 bases between. From RNA, the CDR3 regions of TCR beta chains were amplified and sequenced. RT-PCR in the first round used HTBI primers; a second-round multiplex PCR followed. Via MiXCR, TCRdb re-called the multiplex PCR reads, giving one row per CDR3 protein. The repertoire includes more than 1,000,000 distinct CDR3 sequences, roughly two fifths of them detected once, and around 10% sits in the top ten. Other autoimmune diseases, uncontrolled infections, pregnancy and lactation each led to patient exclusion. Serum thyroxine and TRAb, along with clinical symptoms, thyroid ultrasound and orbital computed tomography, were what diagnosis relied on.

The chain employs TRBV30 and TRBJ2-7; D possibly corresponds to TRBD2 (5 bases). This TCR was recovered from an adult man with Graves' hyperthyroidism. The sample taken for sequencing was peripheral blood or thyroid tissue (not recorded which). This CDR3 reads CAWSEERRRKQYF. Here the CDR3 DNA reads TGTGCCTGGAGTGAGGAACGCCGGAGGAAGCAGTACTTC.